What follows are 5 T cell receptor beta chains derived from one specimen sequenced in a study of T cell clonotyping in hematopoietic cell transplantation. Time point reported: recipient sample about 28 days before transplant, after cytoreduction. The method was immunoSEQ multiplex PCR; TCRdb's version includes in-frame clones alone and lacks a portion of them. In the table there are around 25,000 clones, around 80% of which are singletons. The specimen comprised peripheral blood mononuclear cells, sampled before stem cell transplant. These receptors came from a woman in her sixties or seventies with acute myeloid leukemia. Some clones in this sample may be carry-over from other donors' samples.

CDR3 region: CASSQGTSGYNEQFF. CDR3 DNA: TGTGCCAGCAGCCAAGGGACTAGCGGCTACAATGAGCAGTTCTTC. This chain links TRBV14 with TRBJ2-1; 10 nucleotides align to TRBD2. The V segment lost 1 base and the J segment 3 bases; nucleotides outside the gene matches: 0. Germline V gene sequence: CDR1 SGHDN, CDR2 FVKESK. The length of the CDR3 is 15 residues.

This rearrangement joins TRBV19 to TRBJ1-5, with D possibly matching TRBD1 (5 bases). The CDR3 length is 16 residues. Per the germline V gene, CDR1 is LNHDA and CDR2 is SQIVND (reference sequence). V lost 1 base and J 2 bases, leaving 12 bases between the germline ends. The CDR3 is CASSIVRGNGNQPQHF. Here the CDR3 DNA reads TGTGCCAGTAGTATAGTGCGGGGGAATGGCAATCAGCCCCAGCATTTT. Using reference TRBV19 and TRBJ1-5 for the parts outside the CDR3, the full variable domain is DGGITQSPKYLFRKEGQNVTLSCEQNLNHDAMYWYRQDPGQGLRLIYYSQIVNDFQKGDIAEGYSVSREKKESFPLTVTSAQKNPTAFYLCASSIVRGNGNQPQHFGDGTRLSIL.

The V and J genes are TRBV29-1 and TRBJ2-1; D might be TRBD1 or TRBD2, each matching 5 bases. The CDR3 is made up of 15 amino acids. V shed 4 bases and J shed 3 bases, with 16 bases lying between them. The germline V gene encodes CDR1 SQVTM and CDR2 ANQGSEA. CDR3 region: CSVAGAALNYNEQFF. The CDR3 DNA is TGCAGCGTTGCCGGGGCGGCTCTAAACTACAATGAGCAGTTCTTC.

The chain joins TRBV5-1 to TRBJ2-2; a weak D match, TRBD1 (5 bases). The CDR3 is made up of 16 amino acids. Trimming shortened V by 0 bases and J by 1 base, and 10 bases separated the two germline ends. Germline CDR1 and CDR2: SGHRS and YFSETQ. DNA of the CDR3: TGCGCCAGCAGCTTGGTCGGGCAGGGGAACACCGGGGAGCTGTTTTTT. It is translated as CASSLVGQGNTGELFF.

This chain uses TRBV5-1 with TRBJ1-2; TRBD1 matches 7 bases. The V gene end was trimmed by 3 bases and the J gene end by 5 bases; junction bases not matched to a gene: 10. The germline CDR1 and CDR2 sequences are SGHRS and YFSETQ. This CDR3 has 15 residues. This CDR3 reads CASSSGDRVGYGYTF. The CDR3 nucleotides are TGCGCCAGCAGCTCCGGAGACAGGGTAGGATATGGCTACACCTTC. Looking up the rest from reference TRBV5-1 and TRBJ1-2 gives the full variable domain: KAGVTQTPRYLIKTRGQQVTLSCSPISGHRSVSWYQQTPGQGLQFLFEYFSETQRNKGNFPGRFSGRQFSNSRSEMNVSTLELGDSALYLCASSSGDRVGYGYTFGSGTRLTVV.